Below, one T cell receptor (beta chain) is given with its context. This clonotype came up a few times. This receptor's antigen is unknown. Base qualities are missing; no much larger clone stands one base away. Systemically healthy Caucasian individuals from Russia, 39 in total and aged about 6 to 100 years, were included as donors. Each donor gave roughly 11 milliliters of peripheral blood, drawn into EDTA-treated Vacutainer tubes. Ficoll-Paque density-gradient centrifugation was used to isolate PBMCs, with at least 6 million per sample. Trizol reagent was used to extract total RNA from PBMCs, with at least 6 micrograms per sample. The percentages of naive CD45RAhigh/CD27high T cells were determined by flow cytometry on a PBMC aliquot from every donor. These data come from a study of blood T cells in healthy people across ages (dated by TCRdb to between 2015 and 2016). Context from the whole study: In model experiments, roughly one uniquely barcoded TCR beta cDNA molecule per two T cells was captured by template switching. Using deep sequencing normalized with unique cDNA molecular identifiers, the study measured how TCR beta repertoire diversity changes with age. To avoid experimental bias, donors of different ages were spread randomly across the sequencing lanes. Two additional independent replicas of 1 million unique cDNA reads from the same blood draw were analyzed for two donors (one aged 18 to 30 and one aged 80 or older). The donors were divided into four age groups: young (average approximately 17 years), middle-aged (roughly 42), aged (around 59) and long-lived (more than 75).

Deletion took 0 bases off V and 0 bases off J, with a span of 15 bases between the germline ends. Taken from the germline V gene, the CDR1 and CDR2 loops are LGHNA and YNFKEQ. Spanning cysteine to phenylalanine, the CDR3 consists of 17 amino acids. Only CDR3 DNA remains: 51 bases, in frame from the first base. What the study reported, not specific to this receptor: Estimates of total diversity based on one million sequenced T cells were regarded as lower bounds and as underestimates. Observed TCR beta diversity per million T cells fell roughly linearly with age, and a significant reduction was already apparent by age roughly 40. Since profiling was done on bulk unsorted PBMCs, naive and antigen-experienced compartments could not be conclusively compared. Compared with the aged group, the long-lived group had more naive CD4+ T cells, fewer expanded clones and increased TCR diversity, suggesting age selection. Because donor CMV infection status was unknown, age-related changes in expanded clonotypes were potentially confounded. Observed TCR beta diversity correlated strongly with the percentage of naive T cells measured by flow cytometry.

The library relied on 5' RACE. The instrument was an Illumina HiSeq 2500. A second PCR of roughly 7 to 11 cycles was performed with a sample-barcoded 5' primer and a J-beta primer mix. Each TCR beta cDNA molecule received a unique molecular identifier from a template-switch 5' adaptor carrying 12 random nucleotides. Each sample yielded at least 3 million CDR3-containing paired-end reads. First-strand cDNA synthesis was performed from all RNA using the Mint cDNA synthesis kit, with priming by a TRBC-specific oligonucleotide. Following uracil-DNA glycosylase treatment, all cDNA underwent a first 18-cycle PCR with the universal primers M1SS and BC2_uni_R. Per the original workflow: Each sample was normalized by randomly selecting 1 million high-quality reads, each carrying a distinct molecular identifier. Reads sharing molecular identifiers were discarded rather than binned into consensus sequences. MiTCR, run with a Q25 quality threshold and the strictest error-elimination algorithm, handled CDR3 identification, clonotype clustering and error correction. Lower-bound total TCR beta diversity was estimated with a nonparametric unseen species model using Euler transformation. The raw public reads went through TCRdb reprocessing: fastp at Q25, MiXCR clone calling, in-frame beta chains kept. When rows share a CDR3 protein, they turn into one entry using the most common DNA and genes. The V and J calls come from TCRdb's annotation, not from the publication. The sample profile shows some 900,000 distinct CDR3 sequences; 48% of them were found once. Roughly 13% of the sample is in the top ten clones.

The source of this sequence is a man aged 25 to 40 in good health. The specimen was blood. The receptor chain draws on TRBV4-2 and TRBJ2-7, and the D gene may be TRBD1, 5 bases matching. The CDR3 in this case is CASSQDGFDSSSYEQYF. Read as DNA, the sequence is TGTGCCAGCAGCCAAGATGGGTTCGACAGTAGCTCCTACGAGCAGTACTTC.